Below are 17 T cell receptor beta chains sequenced from a single sample in a study of cytomegalovirus exposure and HLA in healthy donors. The PCR had 60 Vbeta and 13 Jbeta primers. Assay: immunoSEQ multiplex PCR; the TCRdb copy retains only in-frame clones and omits some. The table shows under 150,000 clones, with 75% to 90% occurring only once. Material for sequencing was PBMCs. The receptors were sampled from a woman in her 30s in good health and CMV-seropositive.

The chain carries TRBV7-8 and TRBJ2-6; 8 bases line up with TRBD1. Germline CDR1 and CDR2: SGHVS and FQNEAQ. With 6 bases clipped from V and 2 bases from J, the junction kept 3 bases outside the gene matches. The CDR3 totals 15 residues. The CDR3 spells CASSQGAAGANVLTF. The CDR3 nucleotides read TGTGCCAGCAGTCAGGGGGCCGCTGGGGCCAACGTCCTGACTTTC. The full variable domain, its missing parts supplied by reference TRBV7-8 and TRBJ2-6, is GAGVSQSPRYKVAKRGQDVALRCDPISGHVSLFWYQQALGQGPEFLTYFQNEAQLDKSGLPSDRFFAERPEGSVSTLKIQRTQQEDSAVYLCASSQGAAGANVLTFGAGSRLTVL.

The chain joins TRBV7-3 to TRBJ2-1; possibly TRBD2 for D (5 bases). CDR1 and CDR2 (germline): SGHTA, FQGTGA. The V end was cut by 5 bases, the J end by 12 bases, with 11 bases between. CDR3 length equals 11 residues. As DNA, the CDR3 is TGTGCCAGCAGCCTCAGCGGTAGGCAGTTCTTC. It is translated as CASSLSGRQFF.

This chain joins TRBV11-1 and TRBJ2-2; D is unclear. This CDR3 region has 12 residues. The V gene's germline CDR1 is SGHAT and CDR2 FQDESV (reference sequence). The V end was cut by 3 bases, the J end by 7 bases, with 6 bases between. CDR3 region: CASSFRHGELFF. As DNA, the CDR3 is TGTGCCAGCAGCTTTAGACACGGGGAGCTGTTTTTT.

This clone was seen more than once but under ten times. Other DNA sequences in this specimen translate into the identical CDR3. J is TRBJ1-4 and V is TRBV27; D is unresolved. This CDR3 is built from 13 residues. Germline CDR1 MNHEY, CDR2 SMNVEV (reference sequence). Trimming pared 2 bases from V and 4 bases from J, leaving 5 bases between. This CDR3 reads CASSLRVNEKLFF. In nucleotides, the CDR3 is TGTGCCAGCAGTTTACGGGTTAATGAAAAACTGTTTTTT.

The chain joins TRBV19 to TRBJ1-1, with TRBD1 matching 10 bases. This CDR3 has 14 residues. Germline V CDR1 and CDR2: LNHDA, SQIVND (reference sequence). Trimming at V came to 2 bases and at J to 6 bases, leaving 3 bases not matched to a gene. For the CDR3, the DNA is TGTGCCAGTAGTATAAGGGACAGGGGCCCTGAAGCTTTCTTT. This translates into CASSIRDRGPEAFF. The full variable domain, its missing parts supplied by reference TRBV19 and TRBJ1-1, is DGGITQSPKYLFRKEGQNVTLSCEQNLNHDAMYWYRQDPGQGLRLIYYSQIVNDFQKGDIAEGYSVSREKKESFPLTVTSAQKNPTAFYLCASSIRDRGPEAFFGQGTRLTVV.

V and J are TRBV18 and TRBJ1-3; 11 nucleotides align to TRBD1. Germline-derived CDR1 and CDR2 are KGHSH and LQKENI. The CDR3 spans 16 residues. With 3 bases clipped from V and 4 bases from J, the junction kept 5 bases outside the gene matches. Written as DNA, the CDR3 is TGTGCCAGCTCACCTACGGGACAGGGGGTCGGAAACACCATATATTTT. Amino acids: CASSPTGQGVGNTIYF.

This chain's CDR3 is CASSDQGKVNQPQHF. CDR3 nucleotide sequence: TGTGCCAGCAGCGACCAGGGGAAGGTCAATCAGCCCCAGCATTTT. V and J are TRBV5-6 and TRBJ1-5; a possible D gene is TRBD1 (6 bases). V was shortened by 4 bases and J by 3 bases, with 14 bases between the two germline ends. There are 15 residues in the CDR3. Looked up from germline, CDR1 is SGHDT and CDR2 is YYEEEE.

This chain joins TRBV30 and TRBJ2-5, with 8 bases fitting TRBD2. CDR1 and CDR2 (germline): GTSNPN, SVGIG (reference sequence). Germline trimming cut 3 bases from V and 5 bases from J; bases unmatched to any gene: 8. The CDR3 spans 14 residues. The CDR3 reads CAWRTAGAGETQYF. The CDR3 DNA is TGTGCCTGGAGGACAGCGGGAGCGGGCGAGACCCAGTACTTC.

V is TRBV23-1 and J is TRBJ1-1; perhaps TRBD1 as D (5 bases). TRBV23-1 is filed as an ORF, its function uncertain. Between the trimmed V and J ends, which lost 0 bases and 3 bases, there was a span of 20 bases. The CDR3 consists of 18 residues. CDR3 amino acids: CASSQSGGWGLGDTEAFF. The CDR3 DNA reads TGCGCCAGCAGTCAATCTGGAGGGTGGGGGTTGGGGGACACTGAAGCTTTCTTT.

This chain uses TRBV5-1 with TRBJ2-1, with 11 bases fitting TRBD2. The J segment lost 2 bases and the V segment lost 0 bases, leaving 4 bases of the junction unmatched. CDR3 size: 17 residues. CDR1 is SGHRS and CDR2 is YFSETQ in the germline V gene. CDR3 loop: CASSLAGSGGAYNEQFF. The DNA of the CDR3 is TGCGCCAGCAGCTTGGCCGGTAGCGGGGGGGCCTACAATGAGCAGTTCTTC. Using reference TRBV5-1 and TRBJ2-1 for the parts outside the CDR3, the full variable domain is KAGVTQTPRYLIKTRGQQVTLSCSPISGHRSVSWYQQTPGQGLQFLFEYFSETQRNKGNFPGRFSGRQFSNSRSEMNVSTLELGDSALYLCASSLAGSGGAYNEQFFGPGTRLTVL.

The rearrangement joins TRBV7-9 to TRBJ2-7; TRBD1 matches at 7 bases. With 3 bases clipped from V and 0 bases from J, the junction kept 2 bases outside the gene matches. CDR3 size: 14 residues. Germline CDR1 and CDR2: SEHNR and FQNEAQ (reference sequence). This CDR3 is CASSFDRVSYEQYF. The CDR3 DNA follows: TGTGCCAGCAGCTTCGACAGGGTCTCCTACGAGCAGTACTTC.

This clone has only a few counts. Other DNA variants within this sample encode the same CDR3. This chain uses TRBV7-9 with TRBJ2-5; D unresolved. V gave up 4 bases and J gave up 2 bases, with 2 bases separating them. CDR1 and CDR2 from the germline V gene are SEHNR and FQNEAQ (reference sequence). The CDR3 is made up of 11 amino acids. The CDR3 DNA follows: TGTGCCAGCAGCTCTCAAGAGACCCAGTACTTC. It is translated as CASSSQETQYF.

The chain is built from TRBV7-8 and TRBJ1-1, with TRBD1 as a possible D gene (5 bases). Trimming removed 2 bases from V and 5 bases from J, with 9 bases in between. Germline V lookup: CDR1 SGHVS, CDR2 FQNEAQ. This CDR3 region has 13 residues. This CDR3 is CASSLTGGTEAFF. CDR3 nucleotide sequence: TGTGCCAGCAGCTTAACGGGGGGAACTGAAGCTTTCTTT.

The CDR3 here is CASSPLEKLFF. DNA for the CDR3: TGTGCCAGCAGCCCTCTAGAGAAACTGTTTTTT. This rearrangement joins TRBV6-1 to TRBJ1-4; D uncertain. The CDR3 is 11 residues long. The germline V and J ends were trimmed by 6 bases and 11 bases, with 10 bases remaining between them. Germline V gives CDR1 MNHNS, CDR2 SASEGT.

V gene TRBV18 combines with J gene TRBJ1-1; 7 positions agree with TRBD1. Germline-derived CDR1 and CDR2 are KGHSH and LQKENI. After removal of 1 base from V and 1 base from J, the junction contained 0 bases not matched to a gene. CDR3 size: 14 residues. The DNA for the CDR3 is TGTGCCAGCTCACCACAGGGGGCGAACACTGAAGCTTTCTTT. Translated, it gives CASSPQGANTEAFF.

The CDR3 spells CASSLFHRGSREETQYF. CDR3 bases: TGTGCCAGTAGCCTTTTCCACCGGGGGTCTCGGGAGGAGACCCAGTACTTC. The chain employs TRBV19 and TRBJ2-5; TRBD2 is a possible D gene (6 bases). Trimming stripped 6 bases from V and 5 bases from J, with 25 bases between. Germline V gives CDR1 LNHDA, CDR2 SQIVND (reference sequence). The CDR3 sequence is 17 residues long.

The gene calls are TRBV4-1 and TRBJ2-7; TRBD1 matches 10 bases. Looked up from germline, CDR1 is MGHRA and CDR2 is YSYEKL. The CDR3 length is 16 residues. V dropped 0 bases and J dropped 8; count of bases not matched to a gene: 10. Here the CDR3 DNA reads TGCGCCAGCAGCCAAGAGGACGGGACAGGGGTGTTTAAGCAGTACTTC. Translated: CASSQEDGTGVFKQYF.